These 28 T cell receptor beta chains were sequenced from one sample in a study of naive and memory T cell subsets. Notes on the study in general: Especially in CD8 cells, naive repertoires contained a few larger clonotypes, possibly CD45RA-re-expressing memory cells.

No antigen has been identified for these receptors. The beta constant-region primer was an equimolar mix of two oligonucleotides covering TRBC1 and TRBC2. Nested alpha and beta constant-region primers with the SP2 primer drove four PCR rounds on ligated cDNA. TCRdb passed the UMI-ligation and nested PCR reads through MiXCR, listing each CDR3 protein once. The sample includes over 110,000 distinct CDR3 sequences, around 21% of them seen just once. Sequences were obtained from naive CD8+ T cells from blood. Source of these receptors: a human donor in good health.

This clonotype has just a few counts. The chain couples TRBV5-6 to TRBJ2-7; D is perhaps TRBD2 (6 bases). Germline CDR1 and CDR2: SGHDT and YYEEEE. Deletions cut 0 bases from V and 5 bases from J, with 15 bases between. The length of the CDR3 is 15 residues. The CDR3 nucleotides read TGTGCCAGCAGCTTGGGGAGGGATGTTGGTGACGAGCAGTACTTC. Its translation is CASSLGRDVGDEQYF.

This clonotype was recorded a few times. V gene TRBV5-6 combines with J gene TRBJ2-1; D may correspond to TRBD1 or TRBD2 (5 bases each). This CDR3 has 12 residues. Germline CDR1 and CDR2: SGHDT and YYEEEE. Trimming took off 5 bases at V and 9 bases at J, with 12 bases between the two ends. CDR3 coding DNA: TGTGCCAGCAGTCCCGGGGCTACTGAGCAGTTCTTC. Its translation: CASSPGATEQFF.

This clonotype was counted a few times. This sequence joins TRBV15 and TRBJ2-1; D not certain. CDR1 and CDR2 from the germline V gene are LNHNV and YYDKDF (reference sequence). The V and J ends lost 5 bases and 6 bases respectively, with 14 bases between them. The CDR3 is 14 amino acids. The CDR3 DNA is TGTGCCACCAGCTCCTCCTGGACGGGCAATGAGCAGTTCTTC. Amino acids: CATSSSWTGNEQFF. Complete variable domain (other parts from reference TRBV15 and TRBJ2-1): DAMVIQNPRYQVTQFGKPVTLSCSQTLNHNVMYWYQQKSSQAPKLLFHYYDKDFNNEADTPDNFQSRRPNTSFCFLDIRSPGLGDTAMYLCATSSSWTGNEQFFGPGTRLTVL.

This clonotype was found a few times. The gene calls are TRBV7-3 and TRBJ1-6; perhaps TRBD1 as D (5 bases). Germline V CDR1 and CDR2: SGHTA, FQGTGA. The CDR3 runs 15 residues. With 2 bases removed from V and 6 bases from J, the gap between germline ends came to 11 bases. The CDR3 DNA follows: TGTGCCAGCAGCTTAGATGGGACGGCTAATTCACCCCTCCACTTT. Residues: CASSLDGTANSPLHF.

This clonotype turned up a few times. J is TRBJ2-1 and V is TRBV13; TRBD2 agrees at 11 bases. CDR3 length: 15 residues. The V segment lost 2 bases and the J segment 4 bases; nucleotides outside the gene matches: 1. CDR1 and CDR2 from the germline V gene are PRHDT and FYEKMQ (reference sequence). This chain's CDR3 is CASSLTSGGYNEQFF. CDR3 sequence (DNA): TGTGCCAGCAGCTTAACTAGCGGGGGTTACAATGAGCAGTTCTTC.

The V call is TRBV28, the J call TRBJ1-1; D uncertain. The V end lost 5 bases, the J end lost 4 bases, and 17 bases lay between the germline ends. The germline V gene has CDR1 MDHEN and CDR2 SYDVKM. The CDR3 extends over 15 amino acids. CDR3 loop: CASSPLQFLFTEAFF. CDR3 bases: TGTGCCAGCAGTCCGCTACAGTTCCTTTTCACTGAAGCTTTCTTT. The whole variable domain, remainder taken from reference TRBV28 and TRBJ1-1, is DVKVTQSSRYLVKRTGEKVFLECVQDMDHENMFWYRQDPGLGLRLIYFSYDVKMKEKGDIPEGYSVSREKKERFSLILESASTNQTSMYLCASSPLQFLFTEAFFGQGTRLTVV.

This clonotype has just a few counts. The chain is built from TRBV27 and TRBJ1-1, with no clear D. The length of the CDR3 is 15 residues. V was cut by 1 base and J by 0 bases, with 9 bases left in between. Germline-derived CDR1 and CDR2 are MNHEY and SMNVEV (reference sequence). This CDR3 is CASSLLSQMNTEAFF. The CDR3 DNA sequence: TGTGCCAGCAGTTTATTAAGCCAGATGAACACTGAAGCTTTCTTT.

This clonotype was picked up a small number of times. The V and J genes are TRBV5-1 and TRBJ2-2; possibly TRBD1 for D (5 bases). Trimming left V 4 bases short and J 0 bases short, with 19 bases between. The germline V gene encodes CDR1 SGHRS and CDR2 YFSETQ. CDR3 length: 18 amino acids. The CDR3 here is CASSERFSPGTNTGELFF. The CDR3 coding sequence is TGCGCCAGCAGCGAAAGGTTTTCGCCAGGGACGAACACCGGGGAGCTGTTTTTT.

This clonotype has a handful of counts. V and J are TRBV5-1 and TRBJ2-7, with 8 bases matching TRBD2. With 1 base clipped from V and 2 bases from J, the junction kept 5 bases outside the gene matches. Germline V gene lookup returns CDR1 SGHRS and CDR2 YFSETQ. The CDR3 is 15 residues long. The CDR3 loop reads CASSLFGGGAYEQYF. The CDR3 DNA reads as TGCGCCAGCAGCTTGTTCGGGGGGGGAGCCTACGAGCAGTACTTC. The full variable domain, completed using reference TRBV5-1 and TRBJ2-7, is KAGVTQTPRYLIKTRGQQVTLSCSPISGHRSVSWYQQTPGQGLQFLFEYFSETQRNKGNFPGRFSGRQFSNSRSEMNVSTLELGDSALYLCASSLFGGGAYEQYFGPGTRLTVT.

There are a few counts of this clonotype. The chain is built from TRBV6-1 and TRBJ1-3, with unresolved D. Trimming removed 4 bases from V and 4 bases from J, with 8 bases in between. The CDR3 totals 13 residues. CDR1 and CDR2 from the germline V gene are MNHNS and SASEGT. The CDR3 region has the DNA TGTGCCAGCAGTGTTGACAAAGGAAACACCATATATTTT. Translation gives CASSVDKGNTIYF.

This clonotype was recorded a few times. The genes are TRBV5-5 and TRBJ2-1; 9 positions match TRBD1. V trimming: 1 base; J trimming: 7 bases; junction bases outside the gene matches: 15. The CDR3 covers 18 residues. Germline V lookup: CDR1 SGHKS, CDR2 YYEKEE (reference sequence). The CDR3 sequence: CASSLKGAWTGDPNEQFF. DNA for the CDR3: TGTGCCAGCAGCTTGAAAGGGGCCTGGACAGGGGACCCGAATGAGCAGTTCTTC. Together with reference TRBV5-5 and TRBJ2-1, the CDR3 gives the full variable domain: DAGVTQSPTHLIKTRGQQVTLRCSPISGHKSVSWYQQVLGQGPQFIFQYYEKEERGRGNFPDRFSARQFPNYSSELNVNALLLGDSALYLCASSLKGAWTGDPNEQFFGPGTRLTVL.

The table lists this clonotype with a few counts. J is TRBJ2-1 and V is TRBV7-2; a possible D gene is TRBD1 (6 bases). The CDR3 spans 16 residues. V lost 3 bases and J lost 8, with 20 bases in between. The germline CDR1 and CDR2 sequences are SGHTA and FQGNSA. The CDR3 DNA is TGTGCCAGCAGCTTCGTAACAGGGATTGGGGGCGATGAGCAGTTCTTC. This translates into CASSFVTGIGGDEQFF.

The V gene is TRBV7-2, the J gene TRBJ2-3; 10 bases fit TRBD2. The CDR3 sequence is 18 residues long. V gave up 5 bases and J gave up 5 bases; unmatched junction bases: 16. Germline loops: CDR1 SGHTA, CDR2 FQGNSA. The CDR3 spells CASSPREASGSFLDTQYF. CDR3 nucleotides: TGTGCCAGCAGCCCCAGGGAGGCTAGCGGGAGTTTTTTAGATACGCAGTATTTT.

The rearrangement links TRBV20-1 to TRBJ2-7; 8 bases line up with TRBD1. The V gene end was trimmed by 6 bases and the J gene end by 2 bases; junction bases not matched to a gene: 12. Germline CDR1 DFQATT, CDR2 SNEGSKA (reference sequence). The CDR3 has 15 residues. CDR3 nucleotide sequence: TGCAGTGCGAGGGAGGCAGGGGGCGATGCCTACGAGCAGTACTTC. It yields the protein CSAREAGGDAYEQYF.

This clonotype was seen a few times. The rearrangement links TRBV28 to TRBJ2-2, with 7 bases that match TRBD2. CDR3 length: 15 amino acids. CDR1 is MDHEN and CDR2 is SYDVKM in the germline V gene. J was trimmed by 3 bases and V by 3 bases; bases with no gene match: 4. CDR3 sequence (DNA): TGTGCCAGCAGTTTCCAGCGGGATGACACCGGGGAGCTGTTTTTT. Translated: CASSFQRDDTGELFF.

The chain has TRBV10-3 and TRBJ2-5; TRBD1 matches at 7 bases. In germline, CDR1 is ENHRY, CDR2 SYGVKD. V gave up 4 bases and J gave up 5 bases; unmatched junction bases: 7. This CDR3 region has 14 residues. CDR3 region: CAISAEGGSETQYF. As DNA, the CDR3 is TGTGCCATCAGTGCAGAAGGGGGCTCGGAGACCCAGTACTTC.

This clonotype was counted a few times. The V gene is TRBV20-1, the J gene TRBJ2-1, with D possibly called TRBD1 or TRBD2 (5 bases each). The germline V and J ends were trimmed by 2 bases and 8 bases, with 19 bases remaining between them. The V gene's germline CDR1 is DFQATT and CDR2 SNEGSKA (reference sequence). This CDR3 contains 15 residues. This chain's CDR3 is CSARFTRDPLYEQFF. The DNA of the CDR3 is TGCAGTGCTAGATTCACTCGGGACCCACTTTATGAGCAGTTCTTC.

V is TRBV11-3 and J is TRBJ2-7; D is unclear. CDR3 length: 15 residues. Trimming removed 2 bases from V and 3 bases from J, with 14 bases in between. CDR1 is SGHNT and CDR2 is YENEEA in the germline V gene. The CDR3 region is CASSLFAGANYEQYF. DNA of the CDR3: TGTGCCAGCAGCTTATTCGCCGGTGCAAACTACGAGCAGTACTTC.

This clonotype came up a few times. CDR3 residues: CASSVGKGEAIQETQYF. The CDR3 DNA sequence: TGTGCCAGCAGCGTAGGGAAGGGAGAGGCTATCCAAGAGACCCAGTACTTC. This chain connects TRBV9 to TRBJ2-5, with D possibly TRBD2 on 5 matching bases. The germline V gene encodes CDR1 SGDLS and CDR2 YYNGEE. Between the trimmed V and J ends, which lost 0 bases and 1 base, there was a span of 16 bases. The CDR3 runs 17 residues.

This sequence joins TRBV11-2 and TRBJ2-1; D call uncertain. V gave up 5 bases and J gave up 8 bases, with 13 bases separating them. CDR1 and CDR2 from the germline V gene are SGHAT and FQNNGV. The length of the CDR3 is 13 residues. The DNA for the CDR3 is TGTGCCAGCAGCCCCCCTGGGTGGGATGAGCAGTTCTTC. It yields the protein CASSPPGWDEQFF.

The chain joins TRBV7-9 to TRBJ1-1, with a tentative D call TRBD1 (6 bases). The germline CDR1 and CDR2 sequences are SEHNR and FQNEAQ (reference sequence). The CDR3 totals 15 residues. The V end lost 4 bases, the J end lost 2 bases, and 14 bases lay between the germline ends. The CDR3 reads CASSSIRGLNTEAFF. The DNA for the CDR3 is TGTGCCAGCAGCTCAATCAGGGGTCTTAACACTGAAGCTTTCTTT.

The chain has TRBV5-1 and TRBJ2-1; TRBD2 matches 9 bases. Germline CDR1 and CDR2: SGHRS and YFSETQ. J was trimmed by 8 bases and V by 2 bases; bases with no gene match: 26. The CDR3 is 21 residues long. The CDR3, as DNA: TGCGCCAGCAGCTTTGGTATCTTTAGTAGCGGGAGAGGTTCTGGTAAGGATGAGCAGTTCTTC. Amino acids: CASSFGIFSSGRGSGKDEQFF.

The rearrangement uses TRBV6-2 or TRBV6-3 and TRBJ2-1; the D gene is possibly TRBD2 (6 bases). The CDR3 has 15 residues. Germline loops: CDR1 MNHEY, CDR2 SVGEGT. V lost 2 bases, J lost 3 bases, and 11 bases lay in between. This CDR3 reads CASSYRPSVYNEQFF. The CDR3, as DNA: TGTGCCAGCAGTTACAGGCCTAGCGTCTACAATGAGCAGTTCTTC.

The V and J genes are TRBV7-9 and TRBJ2-6; the D is unclear. Germline V CDR1 and CDR2: SEHNR, FQNEAQ (reference sequence). V was pared by 1 base and J by 0 bases, with 16 bases between. The CDR3 has 19 residues. CDR3: CASSLVGRRILSGANVLTF. Written as DNA, the CDR3 is TGTGCCAGCAGCTTAGTAGGCAGGCGCATTCTCTCTGGGGCCAACGTCCTGACTTTC.

This clonotype was picked up a small number of times. The CDR3, as DNA: TGTGCTAGTGGTCCCGGGGCAGTGTCGTCGTACGAGCAGTACTTC. This sequence encodes CASGPGAVSSYEQYF. The rearrangement links TRBV12-5 to TRBJ2-7; tentatively, D is TRBD1 or TRBD2 (5 bases each). The CDR3 is made up of 15 amino acids. Trimming left V 5 bases short and J 4 bases short, with 18 bases between. The germline V gene encodes CDR1 LGHNT and CDR2 FRNRAP.

The chain couples TRBV27 to TRBJ2-7; D unresolved. This CDR3 is built from 14 residues. Germline V gene data show CDR1 as MNHEY and CDR2 as SMNVEV (reference sequence). Trimming took off 3 bases at V and 3 bases at J, with 12 bases between the two ends. The CDR3 region has the DNA TGTGCCAGCAGTTTGGCACGGCCCGACTACGAGCAGTACTTC. Amino acid sequence: CASSLARPDYEQYF.

The table lists this clonotype with a few counts. The chain couples TRBV29-1 to TRBJ2-7; tentatively, D is TRBD2 (7 bases). Germline values: CDR1 SQVTM, CDR2 ANQGSEA. V was trimmed by 1 base and J by 4 bases, leaving 17 bases between them. This CDR3 is 15 amino acids long. For the CDR3, the DNA is TGCAGCGTTGAAGTTGAGGCAGGGGAGGGGTACGAGCAGTACTTC. It codes for CSVEVEAGEGYEQYF.

This clonotype has at least ten counts. This chain connects TRBV7-2 to TRBJ2-3; 8 nucleotides agree with TRBD2. V lost 1 base and J lost 4; bases outside the gene matches: 7. The CDR3 consists of 16 residues. Germline CDR1 SGHTA, CDR2 FQGNSA. CDR3 sequence (DNA): TGTGCCAGCAGCTTAGAGTCGGCGGGAGGCCCAGATACGCAGTATTTT. Amino acids: CASSLESAGGPDTQYF.